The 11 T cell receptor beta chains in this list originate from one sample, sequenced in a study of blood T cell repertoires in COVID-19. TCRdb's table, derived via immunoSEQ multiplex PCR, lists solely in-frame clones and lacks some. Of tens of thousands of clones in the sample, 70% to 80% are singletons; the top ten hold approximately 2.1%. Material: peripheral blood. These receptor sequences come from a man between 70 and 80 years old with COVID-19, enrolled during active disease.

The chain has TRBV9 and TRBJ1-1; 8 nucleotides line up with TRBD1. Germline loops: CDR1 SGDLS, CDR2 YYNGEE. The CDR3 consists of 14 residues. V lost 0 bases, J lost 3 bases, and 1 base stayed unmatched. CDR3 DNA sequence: TGTGCCAGCAGCGTAGAGGACAGGGACACTGAAGCTTTCTTT. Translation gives CASSVEDRDTEAFF.

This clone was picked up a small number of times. This CDR3 is CASKLASDTQYF. Written as DNA, the CDR3 is TGTGCCAGCAAGCTAGCTTCAGATACGCAGTATTTT. V and J are TRBV2 and TRBJ2-3; TRBD2 is a possible D gene (5 bases). This CDR3 spans 12 amino acids. CDR1 is SNHLY, CDR2 FYNNEI, per germline. With 7 bases removed from V and 4 bases from J, the gap between germline ends came to 9 bases.

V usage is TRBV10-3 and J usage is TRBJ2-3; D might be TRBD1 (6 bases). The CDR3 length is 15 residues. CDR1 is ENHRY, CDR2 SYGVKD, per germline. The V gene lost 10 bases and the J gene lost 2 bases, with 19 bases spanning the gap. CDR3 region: CATTRQAKPTDTQYF. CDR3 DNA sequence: TGTGCCACCACTAGACAGGCCAAACCCACAGATACGCAGTATTTT.

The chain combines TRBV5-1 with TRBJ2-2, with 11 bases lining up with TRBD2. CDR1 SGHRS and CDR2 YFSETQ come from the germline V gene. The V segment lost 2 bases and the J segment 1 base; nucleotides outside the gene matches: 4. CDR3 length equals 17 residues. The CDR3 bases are TGCGCCAGCAGCTTAAAAGGGACTAGCGGGAACACCGGGGAGCTGTTTTTT. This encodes CASSLKGTSGNTGELFF.

The CDR3, as DNA: TGTGCCAGTAGTATCGAGGTTCCGAACACTGAAGCTTTCTTT. Its translation is CASSIEVPNTEAFF. This chain uses TRBV19 with TRBJ1-1; D is unresolved. V lost 3 bases and J lost 1, with 9 bases in between. This CDR3 is built from 14 residues. Germline V gene data show CDR1 as LNHDA and CDR2 as SQIVND (reference sequence).

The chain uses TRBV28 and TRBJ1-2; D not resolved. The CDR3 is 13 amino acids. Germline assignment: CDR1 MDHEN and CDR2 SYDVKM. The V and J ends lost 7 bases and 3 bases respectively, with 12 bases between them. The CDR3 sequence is CASTLFSDYGYTF. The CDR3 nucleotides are TGTGCCAGCACCCTTTTCTCCGACTATGGCTACACCTTC.

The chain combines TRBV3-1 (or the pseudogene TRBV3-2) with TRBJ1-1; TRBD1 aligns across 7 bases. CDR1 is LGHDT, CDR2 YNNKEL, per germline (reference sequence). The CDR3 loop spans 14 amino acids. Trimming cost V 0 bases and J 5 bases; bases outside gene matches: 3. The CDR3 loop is CASSQEQGVTEAFF. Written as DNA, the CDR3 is TGTGCCAGCAGCCAAGAGCAGGGGGTGACTGAAGCTTTCTTT.

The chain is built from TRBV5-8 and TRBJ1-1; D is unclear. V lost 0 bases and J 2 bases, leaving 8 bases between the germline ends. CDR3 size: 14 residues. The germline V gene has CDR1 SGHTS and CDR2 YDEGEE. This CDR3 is CASSLGWANTEAFF. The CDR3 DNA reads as TGTGCCAGCAGCTTGGGCTGGGCTAACACTGAAGCTTTCTTT.

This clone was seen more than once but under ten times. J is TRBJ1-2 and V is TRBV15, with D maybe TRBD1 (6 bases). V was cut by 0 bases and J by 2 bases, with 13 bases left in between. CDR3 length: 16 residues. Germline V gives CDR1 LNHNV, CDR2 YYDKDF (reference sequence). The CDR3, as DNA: TGTGCCACCAGCAGAGACCACGCAGGGACAAACTATGGCTACACCTTC. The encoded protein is CATSRDHAGTNYGYTF. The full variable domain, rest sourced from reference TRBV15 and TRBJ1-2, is DAMVIQNPRYQVTQFGKPVTLSCSQTLNHNVMYWYQQKSSQAPKLLFHYYDKDFNNEADTPDNFQSRRPNTSFCFLDIRSPGLGDTAMYLCATSRDHAGTNYGYTFGSGTRLTVV.

CDR3 DNA sequence: TGTGCCAGCAGCCCCCCCGATGGCTACACCTTC. It translates to CASSPPDGYTF. The chain joins TRBV7-2 to TRBJ1-2; D call uncertain. Deletions cut 5 bases from V and 6 bases from J, with 7 bases between. Germline CDR1 is SGHTA and CDR2 is FQGNSA. This CDR3 is 11 amino acids long.

The CDR3 reads CASSSGGSLEQYF. The CDR3 DNA reads TGTGCCAGCAGCTCGGGCGGGAGTCTCGAGCAGTACTTC. This chain joins TRBV11-2 and TRBJ2-7, with 7 bases identical to TRBD2. The CDR3 has 13 residues. CDR1 and CDR2 from the germline V gene are SGHAT and FQNNGV. V dropped 4 bases and J dropped 6; count of bases not matched to a gene: 6. The full variable domain, rest sourced from reference TRBV11-2 and TRBJ2-7, is EAGVAQSPRYKIIEKRQSVAFWCNPISGHATLYWYQQILGQGPKLLIQFQNNGVVDDSQLPKDRFSAERLKGVDSTLKIQPAKLEDSAVYLCASSSGGSLEQYFGPGTRLTVT.